The 6 T cell receptor beta chains below all came from one sample that was sequenced in a study of CD8 T cells in ankylosing spondylitis. TCRdb re-analysed the 5' RACE reads in MiXCR, keeping a single row per CDR3 protein. Altogether roughly 230,000 distinct CDR3 sequences are present, around 8% being singletons, with the ten largest covering around 4.4%. Sequencing was done on a sample of blood, either unsorted or a sorted T cell fraction (not recorded which). These TCRs come from a female donor with ankylosing spondylitis or in good health (not recorded which).

There are many counts of this clonotype. The chain carries TRBV6-1 and TRBJ2-2; the D gene is possibly TRBD2 (5 bases). Trimming stripped 11 bases from V and 3 bases from J, with 16 bases between. The CDR3 has 14 residues. CDR1 MNHNS and CDR2 SASEGT come from the germline V gene. DNA of the CDR3: TGTGCCGCCCGGGGATCTTTCTACACCGGGGAGCTGTTTTTT. Its translation: CAARGSFYTGELFF.

This clonotype was counted ten times or more. The chain carries TRBV5-6 and TRBJ2-5; D is undetermined. Trimming left V 3 bases short and J 0 bases short, with 6 bases between. Germline V gene lookup returns CDR1 SGHDT and CDR2 YYEEEE. This CDR3 spans 13 amino acids. The CDR3 protein is CASSYGYQETQYF. The DNA of the CDR3 is TGTGCCAGCAGCTACGGGTACCAAGAGACCCAGTACTTC.

This clonotype was detected ten times or more. The chain recombines TRBV6-5 with TRBJ2-7, with D maybe TRBD1 (6 bases). The CDR3 spans 13 residues. V was shortened by 2 bases and J by 9 bases, with 14 bases between the two germline ends. Germline-derived CDR1 and CDR2 are MNHEY and SVGAGI. The CDR3 loop is CASSYGDTGTQYF. Here the CDR3 DNA reads TGTGCCAGCAGTTACGGGGACACGGGTACGCAGTACTTC.

V gene TRBV7-2 combines with J gene TRBJ2-3; 11 bases are shared with TRBD2. The CDR3 has 16 amino acids. Trimming at V came to 2 bases and at J to 0 bases, leaving 1 base not matched to a gene. Germline V lookup: CDR1 SGHTA, CDR2 FQGNSA. CDR3 sequence (DNA): TGTGCCAGCAGCTTATGGACTAGCGGGAGCACAGATACGCAGTATTTT. Translating it yields CASSLWTSGSTDTQYF.

The table lists this clonotype with a few counts. The chain is built from TRBV7-2 and TRBJ1-6; a weak D match, TRBD1 (6 bases). Per the germline V gene, CDR1 is SGHTA and CDR2 is FQGNSA. V was cut by 4 bases and J by 8 bases, with 9 bases left in between. The CDR3 totals 13 residues. The CDR3 sequence is CASSSGAYSPLHF. CDR3 DNA: TGTGCCAGCAGCTCAGGGGCTTATTCACCCCTCCACTTT. The full variable domain, rest sourced from reference TRBV7-2 and TRBJ1-6, is GAGVSQSPSNKVTEKGKDVELRCDPISGHTALYWYRQSLGQGLEFLIYFQGNSAPDKSGLPSDRFSAERTGGSVSTLTIQRTQQEDSAVYLCASSSGAYSPLHFGNGTRLTVT.

In its sample, this clonotype was seen many times. The rearrangement links TRBV5-1 to TRBJ2-6, with D unclear. Looked up from germline, CDR1 is SGHRS and CDR2 is YFSETQ. CDR3 length: 20 residues. V lost 5 bases and J 0 bases, leaving 24 bases between the germline ends. CDR3 nucleotides: TGCGCCAGCAGTCCTTCGACCAGACTCCTTTTAGCCTCTGGGGCCAACGTCCTGACTTTC. As protein: CASSPSTRLLLASGANVLTF.